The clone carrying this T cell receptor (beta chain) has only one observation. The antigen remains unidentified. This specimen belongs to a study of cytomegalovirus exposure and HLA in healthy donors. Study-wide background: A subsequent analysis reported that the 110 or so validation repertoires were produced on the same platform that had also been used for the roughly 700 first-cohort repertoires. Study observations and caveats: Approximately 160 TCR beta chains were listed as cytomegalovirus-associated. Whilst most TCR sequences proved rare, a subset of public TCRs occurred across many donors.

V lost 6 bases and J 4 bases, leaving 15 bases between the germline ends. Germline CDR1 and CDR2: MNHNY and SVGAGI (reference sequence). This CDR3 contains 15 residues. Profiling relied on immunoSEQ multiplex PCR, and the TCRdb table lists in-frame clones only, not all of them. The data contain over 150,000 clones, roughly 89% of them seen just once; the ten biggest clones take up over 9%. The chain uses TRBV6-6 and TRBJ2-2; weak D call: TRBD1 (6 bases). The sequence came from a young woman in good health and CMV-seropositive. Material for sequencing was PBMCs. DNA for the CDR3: TGTGCCAGCAGCGAGGGGGTGGGGATCACCGGGGAGCTGTTTTTT. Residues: CASSEGVGITGELFF.